This paragraph covers one TCR beta chain sequence. Its recognized antigen is unknown. Base-call qualities are not available, and no considerably larger clone is one nucleotide away. This record comes from a study of blood T cell repertoires in COVID-19 (dated by TCRdb to the early 2020s). As for the study more broadly: Collaborator samples came from the United States, Italy and Spain and covered acute and convalescent phases of COVID-19. The material from the prospective study consisted of cDNA or gDNA derived from T cells, B-cell-depleted T cells, or PBMCs. Subjects who had been exposed to COVID-19, were actively infected with it, or had recovered from it provided the deeply sampled blood TCRbeta repertoires that made up the dataset. A freely available public database, intended as a resource for researchers studying the immune response to SARS-CoV-2, is where the repertoires were released. Samples came from the ongoing ImmuneRACE study (first 160 participants) plus 1,254 subjects from 6 global collaborators. A de-identified subject ID, COVID-19 status, age in years and sex were almost always included in the sample metadata. Where HLA class I and class II types were available, the types were taken from metadata supplied by the sample provider, not from assay-based typing.

Overall study outcomes, separate from this receptor: The amount of clinical and demographic metadata varied by source and participant and was provided uncurated.

Participants in the prospective study were aged about 18 to 95 years, lived in under 30 United States geographic areas, and enrolled through a virtual design. In the prospective study, cohorts were assigned on the basis of participant-reported clinical history obtained from a screening survey and a study questionnaire. Exposed participants had been in contact, within 2 weeks of entering the study, with a person who had a PCR-confirmed or clinician-diagnosed case of COVID-19. Each participant in the prospective study had whole blood, serum and a nasopharyngeal or oropharyngeal swab collected by mobile phlebotomists. Additional blood draws and questionnaires over a 2-month period could optionally be provided by prospective study participants. Blood samples from the prospective study were shipped frozen or at room temperature prior to DNA extraction. The immunoSEQ Assay, a bias-controlled multiplex PCR, was used to amplify TCRbeta CDR3 regions from genomic DNA. In the source study's methods: Nucleated cell counts per sample were estimated from amplification of reference gene primers within the assay. Sequence reads were collapsed and filtered to measure the absolute abundance of every unique TCRbeta CDR3 rearrangement. For each sample, productive Simpson clonality was calculated as the square root of Simpson's diversity index across productive rearrangements. TCRdb obtained this table from immuneACCESS and retained in-frame rearrangements with V and J assigned. These tables miss some clones; where compared with another copy, unresolved V genes account for less than half of the shortfall, and the remainder is unexplained. V, J and clone size are taken as reported in that table, and D and trimming were inferred from the DNA itself. The sample includes 220,000 or so clones, with around 87% observed a single time. Of the sample, more than 13% falls within the top ten clones.

The source material was PBMCs or T cells enriched from blood (not recorded which). The TCR comes from a man aged 25 to 40 who had been exposed to COVID-19.

The DNA is as follows: TGCGCCAGCAGCCAAGATTCCGGGACAGGGTCCCCATTGCAGTACTTC. It is translated as CASSQDSGTGSPLQYF. The chain uses TRBV4-1 and TRBJ2-7; TRBD1 agrees with 9 junctional bases. Unmatched junction bases come to 12, with V trimmed by 0 bases and J by 9 bases. From the cysteine up to the phenylalanine, the CDR3 has a length of 16 residues. Here the CDR3 DNA is all that survives: 48 bases in frame from base 1. For CDR1 and CDR2, the germline V gene lists MGHRA and YSYEKL.